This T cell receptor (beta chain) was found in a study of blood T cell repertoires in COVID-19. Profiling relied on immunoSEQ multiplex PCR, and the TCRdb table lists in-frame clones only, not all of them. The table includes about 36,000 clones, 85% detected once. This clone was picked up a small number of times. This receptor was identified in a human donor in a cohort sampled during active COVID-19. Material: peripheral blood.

CDR3 nucleotide sequence: TGTGCCAGAAGCTCTGAAGAGACCCAGTACTTC. Amino acid sequence: CARSSEETQYF. This chain joins TRBV7-5 and TRBJ2-5; the table calls TRBD2, which could not be checked here. TRBV7-5 is an annotated pseudogene. This CDR3 has 11 residues.